Described below is a single T cell receptor beta chain sequence and its context. The method was immunoSEQ multiplex PCR; TCRdb's version includes in-frame clones alone and lacks a portion of them. The sample lists about 2.5 million clones, 92% occurring once. This entry is derived from a study of shared clonotypes between healthy human individuals. On the study more broadly: The study used three CD4 naive, three CD4 memory, two CD8 naive and one CD8 memory plate per donor.

V was trimmed by 0 bases and J by 5 bases, leaving 19 bases between them. This CDR3 contains 17 residues. CDR1 and CDR2 from the germline V gene are SGHDN and FVKESK. The sequence came from a man aged 18-30 years in good health. Some clones in this sample may be carry-over from other donors' samples. Source material: naive CD4+ T cells from PBMCs. Stated subset: CD45RA+ positively selected. The chain uses TRBV14 and TRBJ2-5; D is ambiguous. The CDR3 here is CASSQDRAADFMETQYF. Here the CDR3 DNA reads TGTGCCAGCAGCCAAGATCGGGCTGCAGATTTTATGGAGACCCAGTACTTC.